This T cell receptor beta chain is from a study of response to subunit inactivated influenza vaccine. This clonotype was seen only a few times. Its target is unknown. Findings of the study overall: The authors suggested that every seasonal influenza vaccination recruits few new T cells.

The length of the CDR3 is 13 residues. The ends were cut back, 6 bases at V and 0 bases at J, with 3 bases in the middle. TCRdb re-derived calls from the RT-PCR reads in MiXCR, one entry per CDR3 protein. The repertoire has about half a million distinct CDR3 sequences, approximately 10% of them found once; the top ten carry around 12%. This chain connects TRBV12-3 or TRBV12-4 to TRBJ1-6; D uncertain. The specimen comprised PBMCs from blood, sampled 35 to 45 days after vaccination. The receptor comes from a man aged 50-59 years who received an inactivated influenza vaccine. CDR3 loop: CASSGSYNSPLHF. The CDR3, as DNA: TGTGCCAGCAGCGGCTCCTATAATTCACCCCTCCACTTT.